The clone carrying this T cell receptor beta chain was observed once. Its target is unknown. The CDR3 is made up of 12 amino acids. The assay was immunoSEQ multiplex PCR, and TCRdb's table has in-frame clones only and misses some. The sample lists more than 35,000 clones, around 79% occurring once. The sample belongs to a study of vaccination effects on CD4 cells after COVID-19. Within the ViraFEST assay, antigen-specific CD4+ T cells underwent expansion with viral peptide pools prior to sequencing. Culturing for around eleven days preceded CD4+ T cell isolation. Infection with SARS-CoV-2 occurred in the person between March and December 2020, and PCR confirmed it. Each culture well received a few million PBMC. These cells were then cultured in IMDM with about 9.1 IU/ml IL-2 and roughly 10 ug/ml peptides. IL-2 medium took the place of half the medium on both days 3 and 7.

The V call is TRBV21-1, the J call TRBJ1-1; the table calls TRBD1, which could not be checked here. TRBV21-1 is termed a pseudogene. The source of this sequence is a human donor who had a prior SARS-CoV-2 infection. Sequencing used CD4+ T cells from PBMCs cultured with a peptide pool, obtained before COVID-19 vaccination. In DNA, the CDR3 is TGTGCCAGCAGCAATCAGGCCGCTGAAGCTTTCTTT. It is translated as CASSNQAAEAFF.